The rows below give T cell receptor beta chains drawn from one sample of a study of OX40 agonist ivuxolimab in advanced cancers. Data came from immunoSEQ multiplex PCR; TCRdb stores just in-frame clones and leaves some out. The sample records about 48,000 clones, approximately 88% being singletons. This sample comprised CD4+ or CD8+ T cells sorted from blood, obtained in a trial of the OX40 agonist ivuxolimab. The receptors were sampled from an adult with an advanced solid tumor such as melanoma, head and neck, liver or kidney cancer. Each CDR3 is given with its conserved first and last residue. The order of the fields is J gene, clone size, D gene, V gene, CDR3 DNA, CDR3 protein. The D gene is left open where the match is weak. Size tells how often a clone was seen (once, few, many) or the class of an expanded clone, and some rows leave it out.

TRBJ1-2,-,-,TRBV5-5,TGTGCCAGCAGCGACACTAGTCAGGGGTACTCTGGCTACACCTTC,CASSDTSQGYSGYTF
TRBJ2-1,-,-,TRBV28,TGTGCCAGCAGTTCCGGGCACAATGAGCAGTTCTTC,CASSSGHNEQFF
TRBJ1-2,-,TRBD1,TRBV20-1,TGCAGTACGGACAGGGAAAGCGGCTACACCTTC,CSTDRESGYTF
TRBJ1-5,-,-,TRBV28,TGTGCCAGCAGTTGGACACGCAATCAGCCCCAGCATTTT,CASSWTRNQPQHF
TRBJ2-3,-,-,TRBV10-3,TGTGCCATCAGTGAGCCAGGGTCCACAGATACGCAGTATTTT,CAISEPGSTDTQYF
TRBJ1-2,-,-,TRBV6-5,TGTGCCAGCAGGTCCAGCCTCGACTATGGCTACACCTTC,CASRSSLDYGYTF
TRBJ2-5,-,TRBD2,TRBV10-3,TGTGCCATCAGTGAGCCGACTAGCGGGAGTCCCATCCAAGAGACCCAGTACTTC,CAISEPTSGSPIQETQYF
TRBJ1-2,-,TRBD1,TRBV5-1,TGCGCCAGCAGTTCGGGACAGGCTAGTCTCTACACCTTC,CASSSGQASLYTF
TRBJ2-1,-,-,TRBV6-5,TGTGCCAGCAGTGTTCAGGGATTCTCCTACAATGAGCAGTTCTTC,CASSVQGFSYNEQFF
TRBJ1-3,few,TRBD1,TRBV25-1,TGTGCCAGCAGCCCACAGGGGGGCTCTGGAAACACCATATATTTT,CASSPQGGSGNTIYF
TRBJ1-2,-,TRBD1,TRBV5-8,TGTACCAGCAGCCTGGGACAGGCCTATGGCTACACCTTC,CTSSLGQAYGYTF
TRBJ2-7,-,-,TRBV5-4,TGTGCCAGCAGCTTAAGGGCCGGCGAGCAGTACTTC,CASSLRAGEQYF
TRBJ2-5,-,-,TRBV29-1,TGCAGCGTTGAAGGTTATAGGGGGTCCCAGCAAGAGACCCAGTACTTC,CSVEGYRGSQQETQYF
TRBJ1-5,-,TRBD1,TRBV19,TGTGCCAGCTCCCCCGGGACAGGGGGCGCCGGGGTAGATCAGCCCCAGCATTTT,CASSPGTGGAGVDQPQHF
TRBJ1-5,-,-,TRBV27,TGTGCCAGCAGTTTAAAGCCAGGTAATCAGCCCCAGCATTTT,CASSLKPGNQPQHF
TRBJ1-2,-,TRBD1,TRBV7-9,TGTGCCAGCAGCACCGGACAGGGCCATGGCTACACCTTC,CASSTGQGHGYTF
TRBJ1-5,-,-,TRBV7-2,TGTGCCAGCAGCTTAGTGGGTCAGGTCAATCAGCCCCAGCATTTT,CASSLVGQVNQPQHF
TRBJ2-5,-,TRBD1,TRBV28,TGTGCCAGCTGCCCGGGACAGGGGGTCGAGACCCAGTACTTC,CASCPGQGVETQYF
TRBJ2-7,many,-,TRBV28,TGTGCCAGCAGTCGTCGTAAGGGCGCCTACGAGCAGTACTTC,CASSRRKGAYEQYF